This TCR beta chain was sequenced in a study of blood T cell repertoires in COVID-19. Turning to the study itself: Samples taken during acute and convalescent COVID-19 were collected in the United States, Italy and Spain. T cells, B-cell-depleted T cells, or PBMCs provided the cDNA or gDNA that served as material.

Authors' methods: Nucleated cell counts were estimated from reference gene primer amplification. The table came from immunoSEQ multiplex PCR; TCRdb's copy has only in-frame clones and leaves some out. V and J calls and clone size come straight from that table; D and trimming were deduced from the DNA. The table shows 24,000 or so clones, with 65% to 90% occurring only once. The CDR3 loop spans 13 amino acids. The V and J ends lost 8 bases and 9 bases respectively, with 14 bases between them. Germline V gene sequence: CDR1 MDHEN, CDR2 SYDVKM. The receptor was isolated from a woman older than 75 with acute or convalescent COVID-19. The chain joins TRBV28 to TRBJ1-6; unclear D gene. The specimen was peripheral blood. The CDR3 DNA reads TGTGCCAGCCTTGGAGCGTTAGGTTCACCCCTCCACTTT. Amino acids: CASLGALGSPLHF.